Shown below are 32 T cell receptor beta chains from a single sample sequenced in a study of identical twins. Via MiXCR, TCRdb re-called the 5' RACE reads, giving one row per CDR3 protein. Seen here are about 460,000 distinct CDR3 sequences, 13% to 15% observed once, and the top ten hold about 0.52%. This same sample was also part of a study on yellow fever vaccine responses in identical twins.

The sequenced material came from CD4+ T cells sorted from blood. The origin of the receptors is a woman aged 18 to 35 in good health.

This clonotype was recorded at least ten times. The chain is built from TRBV15 and TRBJ2-5; the D is unclear. Germline CDR1 is LNHNV and CDR2 is YYDKDF (reference sequence). The CDR3 spans 12 residues. The V end was cut by 3 bases, the J end by 3 bases, with 5 bases between. CDR3 DNA sequence: TGTGCCACCAGCAGTGCTAAAGAGACCCAGTACTTC. Translation gives CATSSAKETQYF.

The rearrangement uses TRBV20-1 and TRBJ2-1; 8 bases agree with TRBD1. The germline V gene encodes CDR1 DFQATT and CDR2 SNEGSKA (reference sequence). V lost 3 bases and J lost 6; bases outside the gene matches: 19. This CDR3 has 18 residues. In nucleotides, the CDR3 is TGCAGTGCTAGGGGGGCGATGCAGGGGGCGATTTCCCCCAATGAGCAGTTCTTC. This encodes CSARGAMQGAISPNEQFF.

In its sample, this clonotype was seen a few times. The chain recombines TRBV14 with TRBJ2-2, with D unclear. The germline V gene has CDR1 SGHDN and CDR2 FVKESK. CDR3 size: 15 residues. Trimming cost V 6 bases and J 6 bases, with 17 bases left between them. The CDR3 sequence is CASSRSLTIPGELFF. The CDR3 coding sequence is TGTGCCAGCAGTCGCAGTTTGACGATTCCCGGGGAGCTGTTTTTT. The full variable domain, its missing parts supplied by reference TRBV14 and TRBJ2-2, is EAGVTQFPSHSVIEKGQTVTLRCDPISGHDNLYWYRRVMGKEIKFLLHFVKESKQDESGMPNNRFLAERTGGTYSTLKVQPAELEDSGVYFCASSRSLTIPGELFFGEGSRLTVL.

The chain carries TRBV3-1 and TRBJ2-7; no clear D. Per the germline V gene, CDR1 is LGHDT and CDR2 is YNNKEL (reference sequence). The CDR3 has 14 residues. V was cut by 4 bases and J by 2 bases, with 12 bases left in between. CDR3 in DNA: TGTGCCAGCAGCCCGACCGACGGAACCTACGAGCAGTACTTC. It translates to CASSPTDGTYEQYF.

CDR3 coding DNA: TGTGCCAGCAGTGTCCAGGGGGCGAGCACAGATACGCAGTATTTT. Translated, it gives CASSVQGASTDTQYF. V gene TRBV6-1 combines with J gene TRBJ2-3; TRBD1 matches 8 bases. CDR1 and CDR2 from the germline V gene are MNHNS and SASEGT. J gave up 0 bases and V 4 bases, and 3 bases lay outside the gene matches. The CDR3 is made up of 15 amino acids.

The rearrangement uses TRBV4-2 and TRBJ2-6, with TRBD1 matching 10 bases. The length of the CDR3 is 15 residues. The V gene's germline CDR1 is LGHNA and CDR2 YNFKEQ. Germline trimming cut 3 bases from V and 4 bases from J; bases unmatched to any gene: 0. The CDR3 DNA is TGTGCCAGCAGCCAGACAGGGGGCGGGGCCAACGTCCTGACTTTC. This translates into CASSQTGGGANVLTF.

This clonotype came up a few times. The V gene is TRBV7-8, the J gene TRBJ2-5, with D hard to call. Trimming cost V 0 bases and J 4 bases, with 9 bases left between them. Germline V lookup: CDR1 SGHVS, CDR2 FQNEAQ. The CDR3 loop spans 14 amino acids. Here the CDR3 reads CASSLALPRETQYF. The CDR3 region has the DNA TGTGCCAGCAGCTTAGCCCTTCCTAGAGAGACCCAGTACTTC.

The genes are TRBV12-3 or TRBV12-4 and TRBJ1-5; D is uncertain. Trimming shortened V by 6 bases and J by 2 bases, and 17 bases separated the two germline ends. The CDR3 runs 16 residues. As DNA, the CDR3 is TGTGCCAGCAGCCCGATATTGGGTGGGGGCAATCAGCCCCAGCATTTT. It specifies CASSPILGGGNQPQHF.

The chain links TRBV4-2 to TRBJ2-7; D is tentatively TRBD1 or TRBD2 (6 bases each). This CDR3 spans 15 amino acids. CDR1 and CDR2 (germline): LGHNA, YNFKEQ. V was pared by 0 bases and J by 3 bases, with 12 bases between. The chain's CDR3 is CASSQEAGGHYEQYF. The CDR3 DNA follows: TGTGCCAGCAGCCAAGAGGCCGGGGGCCACTACGAGCAGTACTTC.

The chain couples TRBV28 to TRBJ2-4, with unresolved D. This CDR3 has 12 residues. V dropped 8 bases and J dropped 5 bases, with 10 bases sitting between them. Germline assignment: CDR1 MDHEN and CDR2 SYDVKM. The CDR3: CASDDSQNIQYF. CDR3 coding DNA: TGTGCCAGCGATGATTCGCAAAACATTCAGTACTTC.

The V call is TRBV18, the J call TRBJ2-7, with D tentatively TRBD1 or TRBD2 (5 bases each). V was pared by 3 bases and J by 3 bases, with 9 bases between. In germline, CDR1 is KGHSH, CDR2 LQKENI. The CDR3 runs 13 residues. CDR3 sequence (DNA): TGTGCCAGCTCACCTGTTGGGGGCTACGAGCAGTACTTC. The encoded protein is CASSPVGGYEQYF.

This clonotype was recorded many times. This chain links TRBV5-1 with TRBJ2-1; 12 nucleotides agree with TRBD1. Trimming at V came to 4 bases and at J to 4 bases, leaving 6 bases not matched to a gene. The CDR3 spans 16 residues. Per germline, CDR1 SGHRS and CDR2 YFSETQ. CDR3 sequence reads: CASSPGTGGSYNEQFF. The CDR3 DNA reads as TGCGCCAGCAGCCCCGGGACAGGGGGCTCGTACAATGAGCAGTTCTTC.

V usage is TRBV4-1 and J usage is TRBJ2-7; 10 nucleotides match TRBD1. The V gene end was trimmed by 4 bases and the J gene end by 10 bases; junction bases not matched to a gene: 10. This CDR3 is 14 amino acids long. In germline, CDR1 is MGHRA, CDR2 YSYEKL. For the CDR3, the DNA is TGCGCCAGCAGCCTGACAGGGGGCGCATGGGGACAGTACTTC. Protein product: CASSLTGGAWGQYF.

The V call is TRBV20-1, the J call TRBJ1-1, with D unresolved. The length of the CDR3 is 14 residues. Trimming removed 6 bases from V and 1 base from J, with 15 bases in between. Germline CDR1 and CDR2: DFQATT and SNEGSKA (reference sequence). This CDR3 is CSASRSQRNTEAFF. The CDR3, as DNA: TGCAGTGCCTCTCGGTCACAGAGGAACACTGAAGCTTTCTTT.

The chain combines TRBV6-2 or TRBV6-3 with TRBJ2-1; 12 nucleotides match TRBD2. This CDR3 region has 18 residues. The V and J ends lost 2 bases and 8 bases, in that order; junction bases with no gene match: 13. CDR1 and CDR2 (germline): MNHEY, SVGEGT. For the CDR3, the DNA is TGTGCCAGCAGTTACGCTCGGACTAGCGGGAACATACCGGATGAGCAGTTCTTC. The encoded protein is CASSYARTSGNIPDEQFF.

This clonotype turned up a few times. The rearrangement links TRBV5-1 to TRBJ2-5, with D maybe TRBD2 (5 bases). V lost 5 bases, J lost 3 bases, and 11 bases lay in between. The V gene's germline CDR1 is SGHRS and CDR2 YFSETQ. The CDR3 spans 13 residues. CDR3 in amino acids: CASRVAEEETQYF. The DNA of the CDR3 is TGCGCCAGCAGAGTGGCGGAGGAAGAGACCCAGTACTTC. The whole variable domain, filled in from reference TRBV5-1 and TRBJ2-5, reads KAGVTQTPRYLIKTRGQQVTLSCSPISGHRSVSWYQQTPGQGLQFLFEYFSETQRNKGNFPGRFSGRQFSNSRSEMNVSTLELGDSALYLCASRVAEEETQYFGPGTRLLVL.

The V call is TRBV7-2, the J call TRBJ2-3; D is possibly TRBD1 or TRBD2 (6 bases each). The CDR3 extends over 12 amino acids. Trimming left V 5 bases short and J 9 bases short, with 12 bases between. Per germline, CDR1 SGHTA and CDR2 FQGNSA. The CDR3 DNA reads as TGTGCCAGCAGCCAGCAGGGGAGGACGCAGTATTTT. Translated, it gives CASSQQGRTQYF.

This clonotype was seen a handful of times. V and J are TRBV12-5 and TRBJ2-3, with TRBD1 identical over 7 bases. This CDR3 is built from 19 residues. Unmatched junction bases numbered 12, after V lost 0 bases and J lost 0 bases. Germline V lookup: CDR1 LGHNT, CDR2 FRNRAP. The CDR3 bases are TGTGCTAGTGGTTTGGTACACCGGACAGGTGAGACTAGCACAGATACGCAGTATTTT. Translating it yields CASGLVHRTGETSTDTQYF.

The gene calls are TRBV4-3 and TRBJ2-3; 8 bases line up with TRBD2. Germline assignment: CDR1 LGHNA and CDR2 YSLEER. With V trimmed by 1 base and J by 8 bases, 17 bases remained unmatched. The CDR3 totals 18 residues. CDR3 nucleotides: TGCGCCAGCAGCCAAGCGATGGTTGCGGGAGGTCATCGGGGTACGCAGTATTTT. Translating gives CASSQAMVAGGHRGTQYF.

The genes are TRBV18 and TRBJ2-7, with 7 nucleotides matching TRBD1. The CDR3 length is 14 residues. The V segment lost 3 bases and the J segment 6 bases; nucleotides outside the gene matches: 8. CDR1 KGHSH and CDR2 LQKENI come from the germline V gene. The CDR3 DNA is TGTGCCAGCTCACCTATAGGGGGCGAGAGCGAGCAGTACTTC. It is translated as CASSPIGGESEQYF.

This clonotype appeared a few times. The chain recombines TRBV5-1 with TRBJ2-7; D possibly uses TRBD1 or TRBD2 (5 bases each). The CDR3 sequence is 15 residues long. From germline, CDR1 is SGHRS and CDR2 YFSETQ. The V end was cut by 0 bases, the J end by 4 bases, with 14 bases between. The CDR3 loop is CASSLAGDHTYEQYF. For the CDR3, the DNA is TGCGCCAGCAGCTTGGCCGGGGACCACACGTACGAGCAGTACTTC.

The rearrangement uses TRBV27 and TRBJ2-5; 8 bases map to TRBD2. J was trimmed by 5 bases and V by 6 bases; bases with no gene match: 17. Germline CDR1 reads MNHEY; CDR2 reads SMNVEV (reference sequence). The CDR3 is 17 residues long. In DNA form, the CDR3 reads TGTGCCAGCAGGAAATTCCCGACGGGAGGGCGGGTTGAGACCCAGTACTTC. This translates into CASRKFPTGGRVETQYF.

There are a few counts of this clonotype. Written as DNA, the CDR3 is TGTGCCAGCAGCGCCCCTGGGTACATTCAGTACTTC. Its translation: CASSAPGYIQYF. J is TRBJ2-4 and V is TRBV9, with no clear D. Germline CDR1 reads SGDLS; CDR2 reads YYNGEE. The CDR3 spans 12 residues. Trimming removed 3 bases at V and 8 bases at J, with 9 bases between.

The chain combines TRBV27 with TRBJ2-1; D tentatively fits TRBD1 or TRBD2 (5 bases each). Germline lookup yields CDR1 MNHEY and CDR2 SMNVEV (reference sequence). Trimming left V 4 bases short and J 8 bases short, with 12 bases between. The CDR3 contains 13 residues. CDR3 nucleotide sequence: TGTGCCAGCAGTTCGCTTCAGGGACATGAGCAGTTCTTC. This translates into CASSSLQGHEQFF.

J is TRBJ2-5 and V is TRBV20-1, with D tentatively TRBD1 or TRBD2 (5 bases each). The germline V and J ends were trimmed by 4 bases and 0 bases, with 18 bases remaining between them. This CDR3 is 16 amino acids long. CDR1 is DFQATT and CDR2 is SNEGSKA in the germline V gene (reference sequence). Here the CDR3 DNA reads TGCAGTGCTACGTCCCTACAGGAGGCCTACCAAGAGACCCAGTACTTC. Translation gives CSATSLQEAYQETQYF.

The chain has TRBV6-2 or TRBV6-3 and TRBJ1-1; D is perhaps TRBD1 (5 bases). The CDR3 is 17 amino acids. Germline-derived CDR1 and CDR2 are MNHEY and SVGEGT. V was shortened by 2 bases and J by 2 bases, with 18 bases between the two germline ends. The CDR3 DNA is TGTGCCAGCAGTTACGTCCCGGGGGATCAAGGAAACACTGAAGCTTTCTTT. Amino acids: CASSYVPGDQGNTEAFF.

The rearrangement joins TRBV9 to TRBJ2-7, with 12 bases lining up with TRBD2. Per germline, CDR1 SGDLS and CDR2 YYNGEE. This CDR3 is 16 amino acids long. After removal of 0 bases from V and 7 bases from J, the junction contained 8 bases not matched to a gene. The CDR3 reads CASSVGTSGTGGEQYF. The DNA of the CDR3 is TGTGCCAGCAGCGTAGGGACTAGCGGGACCGGGGGGGAGCAGTACTTC. The full variable domain, with the rest looked up from reference TRBV9 and TRBJ2-7, is DSGVTQTPKHLITATGQRVTLRCSPRSGDLSVYWYQQSLDQGLQFLIQYYNGEERAKGNILERFSAQQFPDLHSELNLSSLELGDSALYFCASSVGTSGTGGEQYFGPGTRLTVT.

This clonotype was detected ten times or more. CDR3 region: CASSTRDEQYF. CDR3 nucleotide sequence: TGTGCCAGCAGCACCCGGGACGAGCAGTACTTC. V is TRBV5-5 and J is TRBJ2-7; D not resolved. Germline V gene sequence: CDR1 SGHKS, CDR2 YYEKEE (reference sequence). This CDR3 has 11 residues. Trimming removed 4 bases from V and 5 bases from J, with 7 bases in between.

The sample holds a few counts of this clonotype. V gene TRBV5-1 combines with J gene TRBJ2-5; 7 bases match TRBD1. V shed 0 bases and J 0 bases; nucleotides not matched to a gene: 5. The germline gives CDR1 SGHRS, CDR2 YFSETQ. The CDR3 runs 16 residues. The CDR3 here is CASSLVVTGYQETQYF. In nucleotides, the CDR3 is TGCGCCAGCAGCTTGGTAGTGACAGGGTACCAAGAGACCCAGTACTTC.

The chain is built from TRBV20-1 and TRBJ2-1; weak D call: TRBD2 (5 bases). The germline V gene encodes CDR1 DFQATT and CDR2 SNEGSKA (reference sequence). V was clipped by 4 bases and J by 5 bases, with 15 bases between them. The CDR3 length is 14 residues. CDR3 DNA sequence: TGCAGTGCTAAAGCGGTTGGGGTGGACAATGAGCAGTTCTTC. It translates to CSAKAVGVDNEQFF.

This clonotype appeared a few times. The gene calls are TRBV5-1 and TRBJ2-5; D not resolved. Trimming took 1 base from V and 2 from J, leaving 9 bases between them. The CDR3 runs to 14 residues. Germline V gives CDR1 SGHRS, CDR2 YFSETQ. This CDR3 reads CASSLMGNQETQYF. CDR3 in DNA: TGCGCCAGCAGCTTGATGGGGAATCAAGAGACCCAGTACTTC.

The rearrangement uses TRBV12-3 or TRBV12-4 and TRBJ2-3; tentatively, D is TRBD2 (5 bases). This CDR3 has 15 residues. V shed 6 bases and J shed 6 bases, with 19 bases lying between them. DNA for the CDR3: TGTGCCAGCAGGCGAGGAGGAGTAGTCAAGGATACGCAGTATTTT. Protein sequence: CASRRGGVVKDTQYF.